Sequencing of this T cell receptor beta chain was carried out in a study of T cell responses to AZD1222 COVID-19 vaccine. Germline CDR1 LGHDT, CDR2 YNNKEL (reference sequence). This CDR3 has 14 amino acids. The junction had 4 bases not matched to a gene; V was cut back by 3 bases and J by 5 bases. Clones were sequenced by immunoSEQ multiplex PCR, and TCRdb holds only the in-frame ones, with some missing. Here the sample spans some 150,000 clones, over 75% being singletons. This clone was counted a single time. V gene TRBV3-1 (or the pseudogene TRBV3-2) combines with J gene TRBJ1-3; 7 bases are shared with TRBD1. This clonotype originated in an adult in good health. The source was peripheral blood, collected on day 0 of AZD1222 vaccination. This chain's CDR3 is CASSQGQNRNTIYF. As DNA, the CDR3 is TGTGCCAGCAGCCAGGGACAGAATAGAAACACCATATATTTT.